A selection of T cell receptor beta chains follows, all from one sample in a study of glioma-infiltrating T cells. TCRdb analysed the multiplex PCR reads with MiXCR anew, one entry per CDR3 protein. The table lists 170,000 or so distinct CDR3 sequences, around 45% of them singletons, with roughly 5.5% in the top ten. Source material: glioma tissue, nonneoplastic brain tissue, or PBMCs (not recorded which). These receptors were taken from a human donor with low-grade glioma or glioblastoma, undergoing nonglioma brain surgery, or in good health (not recorded which). Each CDR3 is given with its conserved first and last residue. D genes are given only for firm matches. Clone size is shown for a subset of rows, as once, few, many or a class of expanded clone.

clone size: many
J gene: TRBJ2-5
D gene: TRBD2
V gene: TRBV6-6
CDR3 protein: CASSYEAGGPKETQYF
CDR3 DNA: TGTGCCAGCAGTTACGAGGCGGGAGGGCCGAAAGAGACCCAGTACTTC

clone size: .
J gene: TRBJ2-7
D gene: .
V gene: TRBV6-2/TRBV6-3
CDR3 protein: CASSGLETGTYEQYF
CDR3 DNA: TGTGCCAGCAGTGGCCTGGAGACGGGTACCTACGAGCAGTACTTC

clone size: once
J gene: TRBJ2-7
D gene: TRBD1
V gene: TRBV6-1
CDR3 protein: CASRDRGLIEQYF
CDR3 DNA: TGTGCCAGCAGGGACAGGGGGCTTATCGAGCAGTACTTC

clone size: .
J gene: TRBJ2-3
D gene: TRBD2
V gene: TRBV20-1
CDR3 protein: CSAGWASGKTDTQYF
CDR3 DNA: TGCAGTGCTGGATGGGCTAGCGGGAAAACAGATACGCAGTATTTT

clone size: many
J gene: TRBJ2-7
D gene: .
V gene: TRBV27
CDR3 protein: CASSSPLDSYEQYF
CDR3 DNA: TGTGCCAGCAGTTCCCCCTTAGACTCCTACGAGCAGTACTTC

clone size: .
J gene: TRBJ1-4
D gene: .
V gene: TRBV12-3/TRBV12-4
CDR3 protein: CASSRDTRGEKLFF
CDR3 DNA: TGTGCCAGCAGTAGGGACACCCGAGGGGAAAAACTGTTTTTT

clone size: many
J gene: TRBJ2-5
D gene: .
V gene: TRBV28
CDR3 protein: CASSLMRLGAAQYF
CDR3 DNA: TGTGCCAGCAGTTTAATGAGACTGGGTGCGGCCCAGTACTTC

clone size: few
J gene: TRBJ2-5
D gene: TRBD1
V gene: TRBV28
CDR3 protein: CASSLTGQGDRETQYF
CDR3 DNA: TGTGCCAGCAGTTTAACGGGACAGGGGGACCGAGAGACCCAGTACTTC

clone size: few
J gene: TRBJ2-2
D gene: .
V gene: TRBV7-9
CDR3 protein: CASSRTTGGIISGELFF
CDR3 DNA: TGTGCCAGCAGCCGAACGACAGGAGGAATTATCTCCGGGGAGCTGTTTTTT

clone size: .
J gene: TRBJ2-4
D gene: TRBD2
V gene: TRBV29-1
CDR3 protein: CSVDMASGGGNIQYF
CDR3 DNA: TGCAGCGTTGATATGGCTAGCGGGGGGGGGAACATTCAGTACTTC

clone size: .
J gene: TRBJ2-1
D gene: TRBD2
V gene: TRBV12-3/TRBV12-4
CDR3 protein: CASTSGVSYNEQFF
CDR3 DNA: TGTGCCAGCACCAGCGGGGTCTCCTACAATGAGCAGTTCTTC

clone size: .
J gene: TRBJ2-7
D gene: TRBD2
V gene: TRBV5-5
CDR3 protein: CASGMGTSGSLYEQYF
CDR3 DNA: TGTGCCAGCGGCATGGGGACTAGCGGAAGCCTCTACGAGCAGTACTTC

clone size: few
J gene: TRBJ2-3
D gene: .
V gene: TRBV5-1
CDR3 protein: CASKVPSTDTQYF
CDR3 DNA: TGCGCCAGCAAAGTCCCGTCCACAGATACGCAGTATTTT

clone size: many
J gene: TRBJ2-7
D gene: .
V gene: TRBV27
CDR3 protein: CASSLSGLHEQYF
CDR3 DNA: TGTGCCAGCAGTTTATCCGGGTTACACGAGCAGTACTTC

clone size: many
J gene: TRBJ2-5
D gene: .
V gene: TRBV20-1
CDR3 protein: CSAVEAGGETQYF
CDR3 DNA: TGCAGTGCTGTCGAAGCAGGGGGGGAGACCCAGTACTTC

clone size: .
J gene: TRBJ1-2
D gene: .
V gene: TRBV5-4
CDR3 protein: CASSPGTANYGYTF
CDR3 DNA: TGTGCCAGCAGCCCCGGTACAGCTAACTATGGCTACACCTTC

clone size: .
J gene: TRBJ2-4
D gene: TRBD2
V gene: TRBV7-9
CDR3 protein: CASSSTLAGGNIQYF
CDR3 DNA: TGTGCCAGCAGCTCAACACTAGCGGGAGGGAACATTCAGTACTTC

clone size: .
J gene: TRBJ2-1
D gene: .
V gene: TRBV28
CDR3 protein: CASSLDGRNEQFF
CDR3 DNA: TGTGCCAGCAGTTTGGACGGGCGGAATGAGCAGTTCTTC

clone size: few
J gene: TRBJ2-1
D gene: .
V gene: TRBV19
CDR3 protein: CASSIVGLAGSYNEQFF
CDR3 DNA: TGTGCCAGTAGTATAGTGGGCCTAGCCGGCTCCTACAATGAGCAGTTCTTC

clone size: many
J gene: TRBJ1-2
D gene: .
V gene: TRBV5-1
CDR3 protein: CASSLVEGPNYGYTF
CDR3 DNA: TGCGCCAGCAGCTTGGTGGAGGGGCCTAACTATGGCTACACCTTC

clone size: many
J gene: TRBJ2-7
D gene: .
V gene: TRBV2
CDR3 protein: CASRDRNYEQYF
CDR3 DNA: TGTGCCAGCAGAGACAGGAACTACGAGCAGTACTTC

clone size: once
J gene: TRBJ1-5
D gene: .
V gene: TRBV29-1
CDR3 protein: CSVRHNEQFFGPGTQPQHF
CDR3 DNA: .

clone size: many
J gene: TRBJ2-5
D gene: .
V gene: TRBV20-1
CDR3 protein: CSASHEAPETQYF
CDR3 DNA: TGCAGTGCCAGCCACGAGGCACCAGAGACCCAGTACTTC

clone size: many
J gene: TRBJ2-7
D gene: .
V gene: TRBV27
CDR3 protein: CASSFSSPYEQYF
CDR3 DNA: TGTGCCAGCAGTTTTTCAAGCCCCTACGAGCAGTACTTC

clone size: many
J gene: TRBJ2-5
D gene: .
V gene: TRBV7-9
CDR3 protein: CASSLNEETQYF
CDR3 DNA: TGTGCCAGCAGCTTAAACGAAGAGACCCAGTACTTC

clone size: many
J gene: TRBJ1-2
D gene: TRBD1
V gene: TRBV10-3
CDR3 protein: CAISDRTGSYTF
CDR3 DNA: TGTGCCATCAGTGACCGGACAGGAAGCTACACCTTC

clone size: many
J gene: TRBJ2-5
D gene: .
V gene: TRBV7-9
CDR3 protein: CASSRQETQYF
CDR3 DNA: TGTGCCAGCAGCCGACAAGAGACCCAGTACTTC

clone size: many
J gene: TRBJ2-7
D gene: .
V gene: TRBV27
CDR3 protein: CASSLGYGYEQYF
CDR3 DNA: TGTGCCAGCAGTTTAGGTTACGGTTACGAGCAGTACTTC

clone size: few
J gene: TRBJ1-1
D gene: .
V gene: TRBV2
CDR3 protein: CASRRAGQNTEAFF
CDR3 DNA: TGTGCCAGCCGCAGAGCCGGACAGAACACTGAAGCTTTCTTT

clone size: .
J gene: TRBJ2-1
D gene: .
V gene: TRBV7-9
CDR3 protein: CASMRQDNYNEQFF
CDR3 DNA: TGTGCCAGCATGCGACAGGACAACTACAATGAGCAGTTCTTC

clone size: many
J gene: TRBJ1-5
D gene: .
V gene: TRBV20-1
CDR3 protein: CSASGGNFNQPQHF
CDR3 DNA: TGCAGTGCTAGCGGTGGGAATTTCAATCAGCCCCAGCATTTT

clone size: .
J gene: TRBJ2-1
D gene: .
V gene: TRBV6-2/TRBV6-3
CDR3 protein: CASSPSRGLIEFF
CDR3 DNA: TGTGCCAGCAGCCCCTCCCGTGGACTAATAGAGTTCTTC